The 17 T cell receptor beta chains below all came from one sample that was sequenced in a study of cytomegalovirus exposure and HLA in healthy donors. In the PCR, 60 Vbeta and 13 Jbeta primers were used. Produced via immunoSEQ multiplex PCR; TCRdb's table is partial and in-frame only. Found here are about 180,000 clones, approximately 80% of them singletons; the top ten hold around 4.9%. Sequencing input: PBMCs. The receptors shown here come from a man aged 18-30 years in good health and CMV-seronegative.

The chain combines TRBV27 with TRBJ1-2; D remains unclear. Germline V CDR1 and CDR2: MNHEY, SMNVEV (reference sequence). The CDR3 covers 14 residues. V was pared by 0 bases and J by 4 bases, with 9 bases between. The CDR3 DNA follows: TGTGCCAGCAGTTTATCGGCTGAGGGCTATGGCTACACCTTC. This sequence encodes CASSLSAEGYGYTF.

The rearrangement joins TRBV5-1 to TRBJ2-6; D ambiguous. The CDR3 runs 15 residues. Trimming shortened V by 2 bases and J by 0 bases, and 6 bases separated the two germline ends. Germline CDR1 reads SGHRS; CDR2 reads YFSETQ. The CDR3 loop is CASSFGDSGANVLTF. CDR3 coding DNA: TGCGCCAGCAGCTTTGGAGACTCTGGGGCCAACGTCCTGACTTTC.

The V call is TRBV23-1, the J call TRBJ2-3; D is unresolved. TRBV23-1 is placed among ORFs of uncertain function. The CDR3 is 15 residues long. Between the trimmed V and J ends, which lost 4 bases and 9 bases, there was a span of 20 bases. For the CDR3, the DNA is TGCGCCAGCAGTCCGCGGAGCGAGTCCGGTAGCACGCAGTATTTT. Protein product: CASSPRSESGSTQYF.

The CDR3, as DNA: TGTGCCAGCGCGGCGGGTTTTGCGGCCCTGGGGGAGACCCAGTACTTC. As protein: CASAAGFAALGETQYF. The chain recombines TRBV18 with TRBJ2-5; tentatively, D is TRBD2 (5 bases). The germline CDR1 and CDR2 sequences are KGHSH and LQKENI. There are 16 residues in the CDR3. Trimming removed 8 bases from V and 5 bases from J, with 24 bases in between.

A few counts support this clone. The chain combines TRBV4-3 with TRBJ2-7; 14 positions match TRBD2. Unmatched junction bases numbered 1, after V lost 1 base and J lost 5 bases. Germline CDR1 reads LGHNA; CDR2 reads YSLEER. The CDR3 covers 15 residues. The CDR3 region is CASSQGGLAGDEQYF. CDR3 DNA sequence: TGCGCCAGCAGCCAAGGGGGACTAGCGGGAGACGAGCAGTACTTC.

This chain joins TRBV27 and TRBJ2-1; D is unclear. The length of the CDR3 is 11 residues. Germline V gives CDR1 MNHEY, CDR2 SMNVEV (reference sequence). V lost 3 bases and J 10 bases, leaving 7 bases between the germline ends. The CDR3 region is CASSFLGEQFF. CDR3 nucleotide sequence: TGTGCCAGCAGTTTCCTCGGGGAGCAGTTCTTC.

The J gene is TRBJ1-1, the V gene TRBV5-4, with unresolved D. CDR3 length equals 14 residues. Germline assignment: CDR1 SGHNT and CDR2 YYREEE (reference sequence). The V end lost 5 bases, the J end lost 1 base, and 12 bases lay between the germline ends. CDR3 protein: CASSLKHTNTEAFF. The CDR3 DNA sequence: TGTGCCAGCAGTTTGAAACATACGAACACTGAAGCTTTCTTT.

The chain links TRBV7-9 to TRBJ2-2, with D perhaps matching TRBD1 (6 bases). V was cut by 5 bases and J by 0 bases, with 16 bases left in between. The length of the CDR3 is 17 residues. CDR1 SEHNR and CDR2 FQNEAQ come from the germline V gene (reference sequence). The CDR3 is CASSEVIGQTNTGELFF. The CDR3 DNA is TGTGCCAGCAGCGAAGTCATCGGACAGACGAACACCGGGGAGCTGTTTTTT. Looking up the rest from reference TRBV7-9 and TRBJ2-2 gives the full variable domain: DTGVSQNPRHKITKRGQNVTFRCDPISEHNRLYWYRQTLGQGPEFLTYFQNEAQLEKSRLLSDRFSAERPKGSFSTLEIQRTEQGDSAMYLCASSEVIGQTNTGELFFGEGSRLTVL.

The V and J genes are TRBV5-1 and TRBJ2-1; 11 positions match TRBD2. The CDR3 is 15 residues long. Germline trimming cut 4 bases from V and 10 bases from J; bases unmatched to any gene: 10. Germline V gene sequence: CDR1 SGHRS, CDR2 YFSETQ. The CDR3 spells CASSQIIAGGLEQFF. The CDR3 DNA reads TGCGCCAGCAGCCAGATTATAGCGGGAGGGCTCGAGCAGTTCTTC.

Comment on this clone: The sample has other DNA sequences that encode this CDR3 too. The chain uses TRBV18 and TRBJ1-4, with 9 bases matching TRBD1. Trimming at V came to 2 bases and at J to 3 bases, leaving 1 base not matched to a gene. Germline values: CDR1 KGHSH, CDR2 LQKENI. The CDR3 loop spans 15 amino acids. The CDR3 DNA reads TGTGCCAGCTCACCAAACAGGGGGCCTAATGAAAAACTGTTTTTT. Encoded protein: CASSPNRGPNEKLFF.

This clone has just a few counts. The rearrangement joins TRBV6-5 to TRBJ1-1; 8 nucleotides align to TRBD1. J was trimmed by 4 bases and V by 6 bases; bases with no gene match: 7. Germline loops: CDR1 MNHEY, CDR2 SVGAGI. The CDR3 contains 14 residues. The CDR3 reads CASSRDRGVTEAFF. The CDR3 bases are TGTGCCAGCAGCCGAGACAGGGGCGTCACTGAAGCTTTCTTT.

V is TRBV5-1 and J is TRBJ2-7; 11 bases line up with TRBD1. Germline values: CDR1 SGHRS, CDR2 YFSETQ. This CDR3 contains 15 residues. V shed 1 base and J 6 bases; nucleotides not matched to a gene: 6. The CDR3 coding sequence is TGCGCCAGCAGCTTGTTCGGGACAGGGGGAGTCGAGCAGTACTTC. Translated, it gives CASSLFGTGGVEQYF.

The chain carries TRBV6-4 and TRBJ2-1, with D perhaps TRBD2 (7 bases). CDR3 length: 15 residues. Germline V gene data show CDR1 as MRHNA and CDR2 as SNTAGT. Trimming took 1 base from V and 8 from J, leaving 15 bases between them. Here the CDR3 DNA reads TGTGCCAGCAGTGACTTCGGGGGGCCTCTAGATGAGCAGTTCTTC. It specifies CASSDFGGPLDEQFF.

This rearrangement joins TRBV19 to TRBJ2-5, with D possibly being TRBD2 (5 bases). Between the trimmed V and J ends, which lost 1 base and 4 bases, there was a span of 13 bases. The germline CDR1 and CDR2 sequences are LNHDA and SQIVND (reference sequence). The CDR3 loop spans 15 amino acids. CDR3 sequence: CASSIAAGGAETQYF. Here the CDR3 DNA reads TGTGCCAGTAGTATAGCCGCCGGAGGCGCAGAGACCCAGTACTTC.

The chain links TRBV7-9 to TRBJ2-7; 8 bases fit TRBD2. The CDR3 has 17 amino acids. Germline CDR1 SEHNR, CDR2 FQNEAQ (reference sequence). J gave up 4 bases and V 5 bases, and 16 bases lay outside the gene matches. The DNA for the CDR3 is TGTGCCAGCAGCGTGGGAATAGCGGGATTGATCTCTTACGAGCAGTACTTC. The encoded protein is CASSVGIAGLISYEQYF.

The chain combines TRBV6-5 with TRBJ2-5, with 7 bases lining up with TRBD2. This CDR3 is 13 amino acids long. The germline CDR1 and CDR2 sequences are MNHEY and SVGAGI. The V and J ends lost 2 bases and 5 bases, in that order; junction bases with no gene match: 2. The DNA of the CDR3 is TGTGCCAGCAGTTACACAGCGGGGGAGACCCAGTACTTC. It yields the protein CASSYTAGETQYF.

The genes are TRBV13 and TRBJ2-1, with 11 nucleotides matching TRBD2. The CDR3 is made up of 20 amino acids. V lost 4 bases to trimming and J lost 0 bases; unmatched junction nucleotides: 14. CDR1 PRHDT and CDR2 FYEKMQ come from the germline V gene (reference sequence). CDR3 DNA: TGTGCCAGCAGCTCCCGCCCTGGGACTAGCGGAGGGAGCTCCTACAATGAGCAGTTCTTC. It encodes CASSSRPGTSGGSSYNEQFF.